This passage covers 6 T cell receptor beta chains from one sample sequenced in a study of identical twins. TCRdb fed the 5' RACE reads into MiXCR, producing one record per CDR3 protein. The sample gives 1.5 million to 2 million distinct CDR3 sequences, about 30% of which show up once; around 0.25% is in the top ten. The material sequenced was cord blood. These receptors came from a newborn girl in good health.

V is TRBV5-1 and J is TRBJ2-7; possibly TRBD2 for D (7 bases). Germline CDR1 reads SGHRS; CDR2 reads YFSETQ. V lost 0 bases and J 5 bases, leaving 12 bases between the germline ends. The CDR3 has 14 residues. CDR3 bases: TGCGCCAGCAGCTTGGAAACAGGGAGGGACGAGCAGTACTTC. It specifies CASSLETGRDEQYF.

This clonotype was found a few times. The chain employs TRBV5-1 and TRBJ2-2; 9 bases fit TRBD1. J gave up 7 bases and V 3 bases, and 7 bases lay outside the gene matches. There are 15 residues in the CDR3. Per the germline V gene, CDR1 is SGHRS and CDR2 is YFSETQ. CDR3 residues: CASSSRDREGGELFF. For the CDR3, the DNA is TGCGCCAGCAGCTCGCGGGACAGGGAAGGCGGGGAGCTGTTTTTT.

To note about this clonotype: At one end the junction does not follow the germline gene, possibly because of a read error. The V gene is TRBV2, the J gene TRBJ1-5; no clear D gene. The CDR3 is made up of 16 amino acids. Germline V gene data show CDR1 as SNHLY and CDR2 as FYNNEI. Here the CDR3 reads CASSERWRAGNQPQHF. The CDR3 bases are TGTGCCAGCAGTGAAAGGTGGAGGGCGGGCAATCAGCCTCAGCATTTT.

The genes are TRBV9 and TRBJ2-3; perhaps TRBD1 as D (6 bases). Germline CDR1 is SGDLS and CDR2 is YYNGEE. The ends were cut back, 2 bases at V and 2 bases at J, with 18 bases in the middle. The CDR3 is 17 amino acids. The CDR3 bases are TGTGCCAGCAGCGTGAGAGGCCAGGGGCCGTTCACAGATACGCAGTATTTT. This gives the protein CASSVRGQGPFTDTQYF.

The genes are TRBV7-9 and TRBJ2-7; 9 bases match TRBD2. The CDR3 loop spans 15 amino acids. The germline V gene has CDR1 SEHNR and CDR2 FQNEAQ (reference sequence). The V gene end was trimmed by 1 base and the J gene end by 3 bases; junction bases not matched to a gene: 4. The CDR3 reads CASSLGTSVDYEQYF. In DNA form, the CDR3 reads TGTGCCAGCAGCTTAGGGACTAGCGTCGACTACGAGCAGTACTTC.

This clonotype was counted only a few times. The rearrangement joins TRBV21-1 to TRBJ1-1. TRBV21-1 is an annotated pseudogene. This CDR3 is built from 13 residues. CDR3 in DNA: TGTGCCAGCAGCAAACTTGGGAACACTGAAGCTTTCTTT. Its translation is CASSKLGNTEAFF.